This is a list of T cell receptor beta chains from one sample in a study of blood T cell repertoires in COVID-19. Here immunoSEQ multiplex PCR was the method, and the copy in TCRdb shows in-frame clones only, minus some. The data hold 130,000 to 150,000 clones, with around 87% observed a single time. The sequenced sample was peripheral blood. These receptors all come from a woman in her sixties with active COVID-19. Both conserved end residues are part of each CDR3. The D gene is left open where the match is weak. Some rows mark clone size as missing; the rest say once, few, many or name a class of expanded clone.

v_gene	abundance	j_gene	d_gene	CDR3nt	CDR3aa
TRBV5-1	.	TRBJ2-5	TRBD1	TGCGCCAGCAGCCTTCGAACAGGGGAAGAGACCCAGTACTTC	CASSLRTGEETQYF
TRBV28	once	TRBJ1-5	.	TGTGCCAGCAGTTTTTCGGGTTCGGGGAGCAATCAGCCCCAGCATTTT	CASSFSGSGSNQPQHF
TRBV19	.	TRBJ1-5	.	TGTGCCACCCCCACGACACTTAATCAGCCCCAGCATTTT	CATPTTLNQPQHF
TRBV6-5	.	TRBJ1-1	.	TGTGCCAGCACCCCTAGGATGGGGGCTACTGAAGCTTTCTTT	CASTPRMGATEAFF
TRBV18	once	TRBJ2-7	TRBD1	TGTGCCAGCTCATCGACAGGGTACCAATACGAGCAGTACTTC	CASSSTGYQYEQYF
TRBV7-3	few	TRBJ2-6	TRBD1	TGTGCCAGCAGCTTAAGCGCCGGGACAGGGGTCTCTGGGGCCAACGTCCTGACTTTC	CASSLSAGTGVSGANVLTF
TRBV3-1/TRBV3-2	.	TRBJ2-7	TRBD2	TGTGCCAGCAGCCGAGGGACTAGCGGGATCCGCGAGCAGTACTTC	CASSRGTSGIREQYF
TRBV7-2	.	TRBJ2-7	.	TGTGCCAGCAGCAGGGGCGGCTACTCCTACGAGCAGTACTTC	CASSRGGYSYEQYF
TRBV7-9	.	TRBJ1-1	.	TGTGCCAGCAGCCATGCCCGGGGGATGGGTACTGAAGCTTTCTTT	CASSHARGMGTEAFF
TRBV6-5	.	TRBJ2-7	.	TGTGCCAGCAGGGATTCTCCCAGGGGCGAGCAGTACTTC	CASRDSPRGEQYF
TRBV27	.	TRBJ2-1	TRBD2	TGTGCCAGCAGAGTTTCGGGACTAGCGGCCTACAATGAGCAGTTCTTC	CASRVSGLAAYNEQFF
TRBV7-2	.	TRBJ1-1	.	TGTGCCAGCAGCTTGGGGGGGGGCTATGGTGAAGCTTTCTTT	CASSLGGGYGEAFF
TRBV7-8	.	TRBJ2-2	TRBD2	TGTGCCAGCAGCTTAGCGAGGGCAGCGGGAGTGCCCGGGGAGCTGTTTTTT	CASSLARAAGVPGELFF
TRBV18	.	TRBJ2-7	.	TGTGCCAGCTCACCAGGTCGGGGGTTGGGATACGAGCAGTACTTC	CASSPGRGLGYEQYF
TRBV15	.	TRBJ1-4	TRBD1	TGTGCCACCAGCGGAATGGGACAGTTAAATGAAAAACTGTTTTTT	CATSGMGQLNEKLFF
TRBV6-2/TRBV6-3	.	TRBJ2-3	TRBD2	TGTGCCAGCAGTTACAGAGCGGGGATGGCAGATACGCAGTATTTT	CASSYRAGMADTQYF
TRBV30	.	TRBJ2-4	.	TGTGCCTGGAGCAGGGGACTACGGGGCAACATTCAGTACTTC	CAWSRGLRGNIQYF
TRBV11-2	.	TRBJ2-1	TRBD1	TGTGCCAGCAGCCCAACCGCCGGGACAGGAATGAATGAGCAGTTCTTC	CASSPTAGTGMNEQFF
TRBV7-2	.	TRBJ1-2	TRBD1	TGTGCCAGCAGCGTCGACAGGGGGATAAACTATGGCTACACCTTC	CASSVDRGINYGYTF
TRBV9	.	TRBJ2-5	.	TGTGCCAGCAGCGTAGTGGAGGGGGCCGGAGAGACCCAGTACTTC	CASSVVEGAGETQYF